The 12 T cell receptor beta chains below all came from one sample that was sequenced in a study of T cell clones after liver transplantation (dated by TCRdb to between 2019 and 2020). The library was generated by the immunoSEQ multiplex PCR assay. Here the immuneACCESS table is served through TCRdb, limited to in-frame sequences with V and J called. Missing clones are a known gap in these copies; in checked studies unresolved V genes cover under half, and the rest lacks a known reason. The sample table lists tens of thousands of clones, about four fifths of them with a count of one. In total, the top ten clones hold approximately 0.8% of the sample. Specimen: CD4+ T cells from blood, collected 12 months after liver transplant. Receptors were obtained from a human patient who received a liver transplant. Some T cells may have been brought in with the graft after a transplant.

This clone was detected a few times. The chain employs TRBV7-2 and TRBJ1-2; 8 positions agree with TRBD1. This CDR3 has 13 residues. V was clipped by 5 bases and J by 8 bases; unmatched bases: 7. Looked up from germline, CDR1 is SGHTA and CDR2 is FQGNSA. CDR3: CASSPLSGGGYTF. The DNA of the CDR3 is TGTGCCAGCAGCCCTTTGTCAGGGGGCGGCTACACCTTC. Combining the CDR3 with reference TRBV7-2 and TRBJ1-2 gives the whole variable domain GAGVSQSPSNKVTEKGKDVELRCDPISGHTALYWYRQSLGQGLEFLIYFQGNSAPDKSGLPSDRFSAERTGGSVSTLTIQRTQQEDSAVYLCASSPLSGGGYTFGSGTRLTVV.

The chain joins TRBV6-5 to TRBJ2-7; D is ambiguous. In germline, CDR1 is MNHEY, CDR2 SVGAGI. The ends were cut back, 0 bases at V and 6 bases at J, with 12 bases in the middle. This CDR3 region has 14 residues. The CDR3 sequence is CASSYSPSVVEQYF. In DNA, the CDR3 is TGTGCCAGCAGTTACTCACCCAGCGTGGTCGAGCAGTACTTC.

This rearrangement joins TRBV25-1 to TRBJ1-1; perhaps TRBD1 as D (5 bases). The CDR3 has 14 amino acids. Germline CDR1 and CDR2: MGHDK and SYGVNS. Deletions cut 2 bases from V and 4 bases from J, with 11 bases between. CDR3 protein: CASSENSRGTEAFF. The DNA of the CDR3 is TGTGCCAGCAGTGAAAATAGTAGGGGCACTGAAGCTTTCTTT.

This chain joins TRBV18 and TRBJ1-2; D not resolved. The V end was cut by 2 bases, the J end by 3 bases, with 13 bases between. The CDR3 covers 15 residues. Germline V lookup: CDR1 KGHSH, CDR2 LQKENI. This CDR3 reads CASSPGAVAYYGYTF. The CDR3 region has the DNA TGTGCCAGCTCACCAGGCGCGGTGGCCTACTATGGCTACACCTTC. The entire variable domain, with the rest obtained from reference TRBV18 and TRBJ1-2, is as follows: NAGVMQNPRHLVRRRGQEARLRCSPMKGHSHVYWYRQLPEEGLKFMVYLQKENIIDESGMPKERFSAEFPKEGPSILRIQQVVRGDSAAYFCASSPGAVAYYGYTFGSGTRLTVV.

The chain is built from TRBV6-5 and TRBJ2-3; D perhaps matches TRBD2 (5 bases). Germline lookup yields CDR1 MNHEY and CDR2 SVGAGI. V was cut by 6 bases and J by 13 bases, with 26 bases left in between. The CDR3 runs 15 residues. The CDR3 spells CASSPATIGRRYEYF. Here the CDR3 DNA reads TGTGCCAGCAGCCCCGCGACTATTGGTCGGAGATACGAGTATTTT.

The V and J genes are TRBV28 and TRBJ1-1; D uncertain. This CDR3 contains 12 residues. The V end lost 7 bases, the J end lost 5 bases, and 11 bases lay between the germline ends. Germline V CDR1 and CDR2: MDHEN, SYDVKM. CDR3 protein: CASTLPGTEAFF. DNA for the CDR3: TGTGCCAGCACCCTCCCCGGGACTGAAGCTTTCTTT.

This chain uses TRBV19 with TRBJ1-1; D unclear. V was trimmed by 9 bases and J by 5 bases, leaving 13 bases between them. Germline loops: CDR1 LNHDA, CDR2 SQIVND (reference sequence). This CDR3 has 12 amino acids. CDR3 region: CASGLGKTEAFF. The DNA of the CDR3 is TGTGCCAGCGGACTGGGGAAGACTGAAGCTTTCTTT. The full variable domain, with the rest looked up from reference TRBV19 and TRBJ1-1, is DGGITQSPKYLFRKEGQNVTLSCEQNLNHDAMYWYRQDPGQGLRLIYYSQIVNDFQKGDIAEGYSVSREKKESFPLTVTSAQKNPTAFYLCASGLGKTEAFFGQGTRLTVV.

The chain is built from TRBV28 and TRBJ2-3, with a weak D call TRBD2 (6 bases). This CDR3 is built from 12 residues. Germline lookup yields CDR1 MDHEN and CDR2 SYDVKM. V was pared by 5 bases and J by 10 bases, with 13 bases between. The CDR3 nucleotides read TGTGCCAGCAGTACAACTAGCTATGCGCAGTATTTT. Encoded protein: CASSTTSYAQYF. The full variable domain, its missing parts supplied by reference TRBV28 and TRBJ2-3, is DVKVTQSSRYLVKRTGEKVFLECVQDMDHENMFWYRQDPGLGLRLIYFSYDVKMKEKGDIPEGYSVSREKKERFSLILESASTNQTSMYLCASSTTSYAQYFGPGTRLTVL.

V usage is TRBV5-1 and J usage is TRBJ2-5, with a tentative D call TRBD1 (5 bases). Trimming left V 4 bases short and J 3 bases short, with 16 bases between. CDR3 size: 15 residues. CDR1 SGHRS and CDR2 YFSETQ come from the germline V gene. The CDR3 sequence: CASSPIGQVEETQYF. CDR3 nucleotides: TGCGCCAGCAGCCCCATTGGACAAGTTGAAGAGACCCAGTACTTC.

This chain uses TRBV5-4 with TRBJ2-3; D may be TRBD2 (6 bases). V was trimmed by 2 bases and J by 8 bases, leaving 15 bases between them. Germline CDR1 SGHNT, CDR2 YYREEE (reference sequence). The CDR3 runs 14 residues. CDR3: CASSFLGGVGTQYF. The CDR3 DNA is TGTGCCAGCAGCTTTCTCGGGGGAGTGGGTACGCAGTATTTT.

The rearrangement links TRBV4-2 to TRBJ1-2, with 10 bases lining up with TRBD1. Germline V gene sequence: CDR1 LGHNA, CDR2 YNFKEQ. This CDR3 contains 18 residues. Germline trimming cut 3 bases from V and 4 bases from J; bases unmatched to any gene: 14. The CDR3 protein is CASSHAGQGISSIYGYTF. CDR3 sequence (DNA): TGTGCCAGCAGCCATGCGGGACAGGGGATATCAAGTATCTATGGCTACACCTTC.

This clone was seen just once. The rearrangement uses TRBV28 and TRBJ2-2; a weak D match, TRBD2 (6 bases). Germline CDR1 and CDR2: MDHEN and SYDVKM. The ends were cut back, 7 bases at V and 3 bases at J, with 12 bases in the middle. The CDR3 totals 14 residues. The CDR3 here is CASTQGGYTGELFF. DNA of the CDR3: TGTGCCAGCACCCAAGGAGGGTACACCGGGGAGCTGTTTTTT.